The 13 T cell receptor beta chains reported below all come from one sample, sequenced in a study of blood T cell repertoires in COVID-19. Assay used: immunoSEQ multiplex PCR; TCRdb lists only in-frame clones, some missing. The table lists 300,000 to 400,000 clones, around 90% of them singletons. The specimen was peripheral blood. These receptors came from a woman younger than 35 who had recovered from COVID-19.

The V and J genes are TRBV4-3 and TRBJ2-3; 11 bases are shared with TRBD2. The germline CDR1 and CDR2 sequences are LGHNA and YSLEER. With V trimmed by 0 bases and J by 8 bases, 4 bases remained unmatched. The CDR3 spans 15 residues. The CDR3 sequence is CASSQDLAGGGTQYF. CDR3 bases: TGCGCCAGCAGCCAAGATCTAGCGGGAGGTGGTACGCAGTATTTT.

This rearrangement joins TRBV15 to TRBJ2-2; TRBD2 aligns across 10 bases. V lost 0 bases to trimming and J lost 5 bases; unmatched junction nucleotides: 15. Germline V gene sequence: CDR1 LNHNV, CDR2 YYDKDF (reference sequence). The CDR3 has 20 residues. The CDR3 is CATSRDPASGSLRGTGELFF. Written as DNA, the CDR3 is TGTGCCACCAGCAGAGATCCGGCTAGCGGGAGCCTTCGAGGGACCGGGGAGCTGTTTTTT.

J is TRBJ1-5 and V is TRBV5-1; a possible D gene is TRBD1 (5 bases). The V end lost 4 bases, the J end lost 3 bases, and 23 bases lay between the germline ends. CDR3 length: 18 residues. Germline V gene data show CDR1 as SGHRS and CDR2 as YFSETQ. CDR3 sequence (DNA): TGCGCCAGCAGCGAAGGGACGGCCTCGCGGGGGGTCAATCAGCCCCAGCATTTT. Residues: CASSEGTASRGVNQPQHF.

CDR3 coding DNA: TGTGCCAGCAGCGTGCTAGCGGGTGGGGAGCTGTTTTTT. This gives the protein CASSVLAGGELFF. The chain employs TRBV9 and TRBJ2-2, with 8 bases lining up with TRBD2. The V gene's germline CDR1 is SGDLS and CDR2 YYNGEE. V lost 2 bases to trimming and J lost 8 bases; unmatched junction nucleotides: 2. The CDR3 consists of 13 residues.

The CDR3, as DNA: TGTGCCAGCTCACCCGGGGCGGGGAGCAGCGGGAGTAACGAGCAGTACGTC. Translation: CASSPGAGSSGSNEQYV. The gene calls are TRBV18 and TRBJ2-7; 8 bases are a match to TRBD2. In germline, CDR1 is KGHSH, CDR2 LQKENI. The CDR3 sequence is 17 residues long. V lost 3 bases, J lost 5 bases, and 15 bases stayed unmatched.

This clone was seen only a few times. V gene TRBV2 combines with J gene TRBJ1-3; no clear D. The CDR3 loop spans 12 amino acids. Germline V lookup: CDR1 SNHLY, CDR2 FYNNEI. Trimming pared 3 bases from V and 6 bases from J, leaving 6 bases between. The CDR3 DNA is TGTGCCAGCAGTGATAGTTCAAACACCATATATTTT. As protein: CASSDSSNTIYF.

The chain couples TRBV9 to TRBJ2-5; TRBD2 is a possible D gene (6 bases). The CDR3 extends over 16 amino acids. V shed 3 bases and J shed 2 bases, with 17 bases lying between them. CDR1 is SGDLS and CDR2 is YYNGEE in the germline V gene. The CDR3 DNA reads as TGTGCCAGCAGCGCCGGGAGAGGACGGATACAAGAGACCCAGTACTTC. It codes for CASSAGRGRIQETQYF.

The CDR3 spells CASRMGGTGDSPLHF. The CDR3 nucleotides are TGTGCCAGTAGGATGGGCGGGACAGGGGATTCACCCCTCCACTTT. The rearrangement links TRBV19 to TRBJ1-6; TRBD1 matches 10 bases. Germline CDR1 LNHDA, CDR2 SQIVND (reference sequence). The CDR3 is 15 residues long. V lost 6 bases and J lost 8; bases outside the gene matches: 7.

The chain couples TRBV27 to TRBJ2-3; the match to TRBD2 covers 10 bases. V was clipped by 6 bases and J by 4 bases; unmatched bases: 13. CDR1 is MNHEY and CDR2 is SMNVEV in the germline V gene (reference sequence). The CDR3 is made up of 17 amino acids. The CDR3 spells CASSKNSGRSIADTQYF. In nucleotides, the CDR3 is TGTGCCAGCAGCAAGAATAGCGGGAGGTCAATCGCAGATACGCAGTATTTT.

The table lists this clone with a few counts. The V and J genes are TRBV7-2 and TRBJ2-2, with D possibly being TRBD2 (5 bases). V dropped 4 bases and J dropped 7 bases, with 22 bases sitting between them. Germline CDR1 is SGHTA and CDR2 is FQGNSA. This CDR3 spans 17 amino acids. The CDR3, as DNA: TGTGCCAGCAGCTCACCCCCCGGAACTAGACGAGGCGGGGAGCTGTTTTTT. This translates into CASSSPPGTRRGGELFF. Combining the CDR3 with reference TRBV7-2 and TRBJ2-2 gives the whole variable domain GAGVSQSPSNKVTEKGKDVELRCDPISGHTALYWYRQSLGQGLEFLIYFQGNSAPDKSGLPSDRFSAERTGGSVSTLTIQRTQQEDSAVYLCASSSPPGTRRGGELFFGEGSRLTVL.

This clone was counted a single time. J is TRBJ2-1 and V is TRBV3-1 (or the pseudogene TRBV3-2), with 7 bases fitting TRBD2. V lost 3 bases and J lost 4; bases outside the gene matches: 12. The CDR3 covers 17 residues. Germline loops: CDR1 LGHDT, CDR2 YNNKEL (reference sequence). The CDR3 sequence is CASSHIAASGLYNEQFF. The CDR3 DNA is TGTGCCAGCAGCCATATAGCGGCTAGCGGATTGTACAATGAGCAGTTCTTC.

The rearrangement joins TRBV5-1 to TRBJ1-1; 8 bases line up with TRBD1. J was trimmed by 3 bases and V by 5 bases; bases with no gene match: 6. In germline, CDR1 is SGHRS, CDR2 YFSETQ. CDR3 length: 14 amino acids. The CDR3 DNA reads TGCGCCAGCAGTTGGACAGGGTGGGACACTGAAGCTTTCTTT. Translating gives CASSWTGWDTEAFF.

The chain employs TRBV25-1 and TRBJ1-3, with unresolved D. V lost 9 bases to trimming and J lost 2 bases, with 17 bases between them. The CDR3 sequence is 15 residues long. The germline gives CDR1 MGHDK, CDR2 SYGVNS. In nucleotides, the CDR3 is TGTGCCAGTCGGACGTCGAGGGCCCCTGGAAACACCATATATTTT. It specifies CASRTSRAPGNTIYF.